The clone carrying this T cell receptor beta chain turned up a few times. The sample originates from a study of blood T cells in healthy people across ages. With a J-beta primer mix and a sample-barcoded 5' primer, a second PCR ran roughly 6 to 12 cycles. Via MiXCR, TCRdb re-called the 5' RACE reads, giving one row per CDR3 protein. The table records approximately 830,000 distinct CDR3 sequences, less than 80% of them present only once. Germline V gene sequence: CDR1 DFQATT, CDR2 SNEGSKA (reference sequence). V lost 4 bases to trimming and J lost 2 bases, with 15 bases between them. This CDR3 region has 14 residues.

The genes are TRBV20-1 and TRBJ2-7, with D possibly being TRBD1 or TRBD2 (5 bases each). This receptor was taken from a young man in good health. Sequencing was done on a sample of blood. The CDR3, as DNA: TGCAGTGCTATCGCCGGTAGGGGAGCCTACGAGCAGTACTTC. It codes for CSAIAGRGAYEQYF.